The rows below give T cell receptor beta chains drawn from one sample of a study of blood T cells in healthy people across ages. Via MiXCR, TCRdb re-called the 5' RACE reads, giving one row per CDR3 protein. The sample holds 650,000 to 800,000 distinct CDR3 sequences, 45% to 60% seen once. Sample: blood. The receptors originated from a woman of 80 years or more in good health. Both conserved end residues are part of each CDR3. The order of the fields is D gene, clone size, V gene, J gene, CDR3 protein, CDR3 DNA. A D gene is named only where the DNA matches it firmly. Clone sizes are given selectively: once, few, many, or a class where the clone is expanded.

>TRBD2|many|TRBV7-9|TRBJ2-1
CASSFGTRAYNEQFF
TGTGCCAGCAGCTTTGGGACTAGGGCCTACAATGAGCAGTTCTTC
>.|many|TRBV2|TRBJ2-7
CASFRPGSPEQYF
TGTGCCAGCTTTCGACCCGGGTCTCCAGAGCAGTACTTC
>.|many|TRBV7-3|TRBJ2-3
CASSSGLKDTQYF
TGTGCCAGCAGCTCCGGGCTCAAGGATACGCAGTATTTT
>TRBD2|.|TRBV28|TRBJ2-3
CASSSWTSGGGTETQYF
TGTGCCAGCAGTTCCTGGACTAGCGGGGGAGGCACAGAGACGCAGTATTTT
>.|many|TRBV3-1|TRBJ1-2
CASSQDPGRDYGYTF
TGTGCCAGCAGCCAAGACCCGGGACGGGACTATGGCTACACCTTC
>TRBD2|once|TRBV27|TRBJ2-2
CASSPLAGGGELFF
TGTGCCAGCAGTCCCCTGGCGGGGGGCGGGGAGCTGTTTTTT
>.|.|TRBV5-1|TRBJ2-2
CASSHQTSTGELFF
TGCGCCAGCAGCCACCAGACGAGCACCGGGGAGCTGTTTTTT
>.|many|TRBV20-1|TRBJ2-3
CSARGPGTDTQYF
TGCAGTGCTAGAGGACCAGGGACAGATACGCAGTATTTT
>TRBD1|many|TRBV7-9|TRBJ2-4
CASSSPRTGVIKNIQYF
TGTGCCAGCAGCTCCCCCAGGACAGGGGTTATCAAAAACATTCAGTACTTC
>TRBD1|.|TRBV15|TRBJ1-3
CATSRAGTGVGNTIYF
TGTGCCACCAGCAGAGCTGGGACAGGGGTTGGAAACACCATATATTTT
>TRBD2|many|TRBV12-3/TRBV12-4|TRBJ2-2
CASLSSGRGGELFF
TGTGCCAGCCTTTCTAGCGGACGGGGCGGGGAGCTGTTTTTT
>TRBD2|.|TRBV7-9|TRBJ2-1
CASSGSSGGSYNEQFF
TGTGCCAGCAGCGGGTCTAGCGGGGGGTCCTACAATGAGCAGTTCTTC
>.|.|TRBV27|TRBJ2-1
CATGGLNEQFF
TGTGCCACCGGGGGACTCAATGAGCAGTTCTTC
>.|.|TRBV20-1|TRBJ2-3
CSASEGQTVQYF
TGCAGTGCTAGTGAAGGACAGACGGTGCAGTATTTT
>.|.|TRBV29-1|TRBJ2-2
CSVGRGAGELFF
TGCAGCGTTGGGAGGGGGGCCGGGGAGCTGTTTTTT
>.|many|TRBV25-1|TRBJ2-7
CATRGRRAYEQYF
TGTGCCACCAGAGGCCGCCGAGCCTACGAGCAGTACTTC
>TRBD1|few|TRBV28|TRBJ1-1
CASSSSLGTGSAEAFF
TGTGCCAGCAGTTCCTCCCTTGGGACAGGGTCCGCTGAAGCTTTCTTT
>.|.|TRBV15|TRBJ1-2
CATSRDRHYGYTF
TGTGCCACCAGCAGAGATCGACATTATGGCTACACCTTC
>TRBD2|.|TRBV28|TRBJ2-2
CASSLRREGNTGELFF
TGTGCCAGCAGTTTACGACGGGAGGGGAACACCGGAGAGCTGTTTTTT
>.|.|TRBV5-1|TRBJ2-2
CASSLAERTAGELFF
TGCGCCAGCAGCTTGGCCGAAAGGACGGCCGGGGAGCTGTTTTTT
>TRBD1|.|TRBV19|TRBJ1-6
CASTATGVNSPLHF
TGTGCCAGTACAGCGACAGGGGTCAATTCACCCCTCCACTTT
>.|few|TRBV9|TRBJ1-3
CASSVDPQGGSGNTIYF
TGTGCCAGCAGCGTAGACCCCCAAGGCGGATCTGGAAACACCATATATTTT
>.|.|TRBV20-1|TRBJ1-5
CSAYRQSYSNQPQHF
TGCAGTGCTTATCGACAGTCTTATAGCAATCAGCCCCAGCATTTT
>.|few|TRBV6-1|TRBJ2-5
CASSEVQPREAQYF
TGTGCCAGCAGTGAAGTACAGCCAAGAGAGGCCCAGTACTTC
>TRBD2|few|TRBV3-1|TRBJ2-1
CASSQGRAGGNNEQFF
TGTGCCAGCAGCCAAGGCCGAGCGGGAGGCAACAATGAGCAGTTCTTC
>.|.|TRBV7-8|TRBJ2-6
CASSLDQGAGANVLTF
TGTGCCAGCAGCTTAGACCAGGGCGCTGGGGCCAACGTCCTGACTTTC
>TRBD2|.|TRBV20-1|TRBJ2-3
CSAAPGTSGGTDTQYF
TGCAGTGCTGCCCCCGGGACTAGCGGGGGCACAGATACGCAGTATTTT
>.|many|TRBV6-6|TRBJ2-7
CASSDSIGGEQYF
TGTGCCAGCAGTGACTCGATAGGTGGGGAGCAGTACTTC
>.|.|TRBV5-1|TRBJ1-2
CASSGTGSSGAGYGYTF
TGCGCCAGCAGCGGGACCGGGTCCAGCGGCGCTGGCTATGGCTACACCTTC
>TRBD1|.|TRBV2|TRBJ1-2
CASLWTGNCGYTF
TGTGCCAGCCTATGGACAGGGAACTGTGGCTACACCTTC
>TRBD2|.|TRBV6-1|TRBJ2-1
CASSGAGAGKSNEQFF
TGTGCCAGCAGTGGAGCGGGAGCTGGAAAGTCGAATGAGCAGTTCTTC
>.|.|TRBV6-1|TRBJ1-4
CASNGPSPGEKLFF
TGTGCCAGCAACGGACCCTCCCCGGGAGAAAAACTGTTTTTT
>.|.|TRBV12-3/TRBV12-4|TRBJ2-7
CASSSSIREQYF
TGTGCCAGCAGTTCGAGCATCCGTGAGCAGTACTTC
>.|many|TRBV9|TRBJ2-1
CASAGQSHEQFF
TGTGCCAGCGCCGGACAGTCTCATGAGCAGTTCTTC
>TRBD2|once|TRBV12-3/TRBV12-4|TRBJ2-5
CASSPRDYGETQYF
TGTGCCAGCAGCCCCCGGGACTACGGAGAGACCCAGTACTTC
>.|.|TRBV7-2|TRBJ2-5
CASSSYWETQYF
TGTGCCAGCAGCTCATATTGGGAGACCCAGTACTTC
>.|.|TRBV20-1|TRBJ2-2
CSARAPDRTNTGELFF
TGCAGTGCTAGGGCCCCGGACCGTACGAACACCGGGGAGCTGTTTTTT
>.|many|TRBV20-1|TRBJ2-5
CSAPKSGSQETQYF
TGCAGTGCTCCCAAGAGTGGCTCACAAGAGACCCAGTACTTC